Here is one T cell receptor (beta chain) with its context. The sample holds a few counts of this clonotype. Its antigen target is currently unknown. This may stem from a read error, because a much larger clone lies one nucleotide away. Trimmed from V: 5 bases; trimmed from J: 10 bases; junction bases lacking a gene match: 14. From cysteine to phenylalanine, the CDR3 is 16 amino acids long. CDR3 DNA is the only sequence kept; it has 48 bases, read in frame from the first base. Looking up the germline V gene yields CDR1 MNHNS and CDR2 SASEGT. The sample comes from a study of esophageal squamous cell carcinoma under preoperative chemotherapy listed by TCRdb under 2018. For the wider study: Both tumor-infiltrating lymphocytes and peripheral blood T cells had their TCR repertoires profiled in the study. A handful of patients with primary esophageal squamous cell carcinoma made up the cohort. Repertoires from samples obtained before paclitaxel-nedaplatin therapy were compared with repertoires from samples obtained after paclitaxel-nedaplatin therapy. The study assessed how paclitaxel-nedaplatin chemotherapy affected T-cell receptor repertoires in patients with esophageal squamous cell carcinoma.

The time point tag for this specimen amounts to: before preoperative PTX-NDP chemotherapy. Paclitaxel-nedaplatin was administered to patients as preoperative chemotherapy before surgery. Summary of the overall study and its limitations: Tumor-infiltrating lymphocytes after treatment appeared to come partly from peripheral T cells migrating into the tumor, rather than solely from local clonal changes. TCR diversity increased significantly in peripheral T cells after chemotherapy, but not in tumor-infiltrating lymphocytes. Paclitaxel-nedaplatin therapy caused immediate and substantial changes in clonotype frequency, and abundant clones were more likely to contract than to amplify. The cohort was small, with only 5 or 6 patients with esophageal squamous cell carcinoma analyzed.

The library was produced with PCR. The sequencer listed for this sample is HiSeq X Ten. High-throughput sequencing was used to characterize TCR repertoires. The raw public data were reprocessed by TCRdb itself: fastp quality trimming at Q25, MiXCR clonotype calling, in-frame beta chains only. Each CDR3 protein appears once, grouped with its most common genes and DNA. The sample table contains some 30,000 distinct CDR3 sequences; only one count was recorded for about half of them. Clones ranked in the top ten supply around 12% of the sample. The chain was built from TRBV6-1 and TRBJ2-1; 10 central nucleotides agree with TRBD2. Sampling was performed from a patient given preoperative chemotherapy. The sequence came from a human donor with esophageal squamous cell carcinoma. The donor label of this sample is uncertain. The CDR3 protein sequence reads: CASSIAGTSEIYEQFF. The nucleotide sequence reads TGTGCCAGCAGTATCGCCGGGACTAGCGAGATCTACGAGCAGTTCTTC.